The sequence of this T cell receptor beta chain was determined in a study of cytomegalovirus exposure and HLA in healthy donors. PCR primers comprised 60 Vbeta and 13 Jbeta primers. Method: immunoSEQ multiplex PCR; TCRdb's copy keeps in-frame clones and lacks some. In the table there are approximately 76,000 clones, 73% of which are singletons. A single count supports this clone. Sequenced sample: PBMCs. This TCR was sampled from a middle-aged woman in good health and CMV-seropositive.

The CDR3 sequence: CASSPKASGTGVNQPQHF. In nucleotides, the CDR3 is TGCGCCAGCAGCCCCAAAGCTTCCGGGACAGGGGTTAATCAGCCCCAGCATTTT. This chain links TRBV4-1 with TRBJ1-5, with 10 bases fitting TRBD1. Germline CDR1 reads MGHRA; CDR2 reads YSYEKL. There are 18 residues in the CDR3. J was trimmed by 4 bases and V by 4 bases; bases with no gene match: 13.